Below are 7 T cell receptor beta chains sequenced from a single sample in a study of beta chain features in type 1 diabetes. The study, taken as a whole, reports: There was a moderate but significant shortening of TCRB CDR3s in all four CD4+ subsets of Type 1 diabetes patients.

Their antigen targets remain unknown. The whole isolated RNA underwent reverse transcription, so sequencing captured expressed TCRB transcripts. Profiled with immunoSEQ multiplex PCR; TCRdb holds only in-frame clones, not every one. This sample has hundreds of thousands of clones; roughly 10% occur once, and the top ten carry around 0.017%. The material sequenced was naive CD4+ T cells from blood. The receptor set was obtained from a man between 25 and 39 years old with type 1 diabetes.

The chain links TRBV6-5 to TRBJ1-5; unclear D gene. The CDR3 totals 14 residues. The germline V and J ends were trimmed by 0 bases and 6 bases, with 9 bases remaining between them. Germline CDR1 is MNHEY and CDR2 is SVGAGI. The CDR3 DNA reads TGTGCCAGCAGTTACTCGAAAGGGAGTCAGCCCCAGCATTTT. This sequence encodes CASSYSKGSQPQHF.

This clone was observed a few times. The genes are TRBV7-6 and TRBJ2-7; D is ambiguous. The CDR3 has 13 residues. Germline assignment: CDR1 SGHVS and CDR2 FNYEAQ. Trimming took 5 bases from V and 5 from J, leaving 13 bases between them. The CDR3 nucleotides read TGTGCCAGCAGCCCGGGTTCTGTAAACGAGCAGTACTTC. This codes for CASSPGSVNEQYF. Full variable domain (missing parts from reference TRBV7-6 and TRBJ2-7): GAGVSQSPRYKVTKRGQDVALRCDPISGHVSLYWYRQALGQGPEFLTYFNYEAQQDKSGLPNDRFSAERPEGSISTLTIQRTEQRDSAMYRCASSPGSVNEQYFGPGTRLTVT.

This chain links TRBV18 with TRBJ1-2; no definite D call. The germline V gene encodes CDR1 KGHSH and CDR2 LQKENI. This CDR3 has 13 amino acids. Trimming stripped 3 bases from V and 4 bases from J, with 9 bases between. CDR3 coding DNA: TGTGCCAGCTCACCTACAGAGAGCTATGGCTACACCTTC. Its protein product is CASSPTESYGYTF.

In this sample, this clone turned up a few times. The rearrangement links TRBV4-1 to TRBJ1-6; D gene ambiguous. Per germline, CDR1 MGHRA and CDR2 YSYEKL. The CDR3 covers 16 residues. Trimming removed 7 bases at V and 7 bases at J, with 20 bases between. The CDR3 nucleotides read TGCGCCAGCACCCGGGTCGTAGTACTCTCAAATTCACCCCTCCACTTT. Protein sequence: CASTRVVVLSNSPLHF.

This clone came up a few times. J is TRBJ2-2 and V is TRBV5-1; 10 nucleotides match TRBD2. CDR3 length equals 16 residues. Trimming cost V 3 bases and J 5 bases; bases outside gene matches: 7. The germline gives CDR1 SGHRS, CDR2 YFSETQ. CDR3 in amino acids: CASSSSGGVWTGELFF. The DNA for the CDR3 is TGCGCCAGCAGCTCGAGCGGGGGGGTCTGGACCGGGGAGCTGTTTTTT. The entire variable domain, with the rest obtained from reference TRBV5-1 and TRBJ2-2, is as follows: KAGVTQTPRYLIKTRGQQVTLSCSPISGHRSVSWYQQTPGQGLQFLFEYFSETQRNKGNFPGRFSGRQFSNSRSEMNVSTLELGDSALYLCASSSSGGVWTGELFFGEGSRLTVL.

This clone was counted between two and nine times. The V call is TRBV9, the J call TRBJ1-2; 9 positions agree with TRBD1. The CDR3 sequence is 18 residues long. V was pared by 3 bases and J by 5 bases, with 17 bases of the junction left unmatched. Germline-derived CDR1 and CDR2 are SGDLS and YYNGEE. The CDR3 DNA is TGTGCCAGCAGCGATGAACTCCCGCCCTTGGACAGGGGATATGGCTACACCTTC. Translating it yields CASSDELPPLDRGYGYTF.

The gene calls are TRBV27 and TRBJ1-2; 7 bases are a match to TRBD1. Germline V gene lookup returns CDR1 MNHEY and CDR2 SMNVEV (reference sequence). The V and J ends lost 6 bases and 6 bases, in that order; junction bases with no gene match: 7. The CDR3 runs 13 residues. CDR3 region: CASRDRQGNGYTF. The CDR3 DNA reads as TGTGCCAGCAGGGATCGACAGGGAAATGGCTACACCTTC.